This record covers a single T cell receptor beta chain. The antigen remains unidentified. Trimming removed 5 bases from V and 0 bases from J, with 14 bases in between. This CDR3 region has 15 residues. The germline V gene encodes CDR1 ENHRY and CDR2 SYGVKD. The data derive from a study of STAT5B mutations in CD4+ large granular lymphocyte leukemia. The assay was immunoSEQ multiplex PCR, and TCRdb's table has in-frame clones only and misses some. The sample shows about 21,000 clones, around 70% of them seen only once. Findings of the study overall: Without putative leukemic clones, patient CD4-sorted repertoires remained more clonal than healthy CD4+ repertoires. TRBV06-family usage was enriched in top patient clones (8/27) versus controls (2/35).

What was sequenced was CD4+ T cells from blood buffy coats. The sequence was collected from a human donor in good health. The chain recombines TRBV10-3 with TRBJ2-7, with D perhaps matching TRBD2 (6 bases). The CDR3 loop is CAISPGVIFSYEQYF. CDR3 bases: TGTGCCATCAGTCCGGGAGTTATATTCTCCTACGAGCAGTACTTC.